This TCR beta chain was obtained from a study of blood T cell repertoires in COVID-19. Looking at the study overall: PBMCs, B-cell-depleted T cells, or T cells provided the cDNA or gDNA that made up the material.

Method: immunoSEQ multiplex PCR; TCRdb's copy keeps in-frame clones and lacks some. The table records 100,000 to 150,000 clones, 85% to 90% of them present only once. Losses at the gene ends were 7 bases for V and 5 bases for J; bases not matched to a gene: 5. Germline CDR1 is LNHDA and CDR2 is SQIVND (reference sequence). The CDR3 contains 13 residues. The source material was peripheral blood. The J gene is TRBJ1-1, the V gene TRBV19, with TRBD1 matching over 9 bases. The sequence came from a man aged 70 or older with active COVID-19. The CDR3 DNA reads TGTGCCAGTAACGGACAGGGGAGTACTGAAGCTTTCTTT. Protein sequence: CASNGQGSTEAFF.